The T cell receptor beta chain under discussion was sequenced for a study of T cell repertoires in cytomegalovirus infection. Points from the study as a whole: Clonotype analysis showed dominance of the ex vivo response by HLA-C-restricted CMV-specific TCR beta clonotypes. Of the TCR beta families, the public ones yielded a cumulative frequency that identified carriers of CMV plus the relevant HLA.

V was trimmed by 0 bases and J by 3 bases, leaving 8 bases between them. The germline CDR1 and CDR2 sequences are GTSNPN and SVGIG (reference sequence). There are 13 residues in the CDR3. Of note for this clonotype: Antigen specificity is unknown.

TCRdb reprocessed the reads with MiXCR, giving one entry per CDR3 protein. This table holds 550,000 to 700,000 distinct CDR3 sequences, around 40% found once. V usage is TRBV30 and J usage is TRBJ1-1, with no clear D. This clonotype originated in a human donor in good health (CMV status not recorded). Some clones in this sample may be carry-over from other donors' samples. Sequencing was performed on cultured PBMCs, taken from culture after CMV antigen stimulation. CDR3 DNA: TGTGCCTGGAGTGTCGGTAGGGACACTGAAGCTTTCTTT. It yields the protein CAWSVGRDTEAFF. The full variable domain, with the rest looked up from reference TRBV30 and TRBJ1-1, is SQTIHQWPATLVQPVGSPLSLECTVEGTSNPNLYWYRQAAGRGLQLLFYSVGIGQISSEVPQNLSASRPQDRQFILSSKKLLLSDSGFYLCAWSVGRDTEAFFGQGTRLTVV.